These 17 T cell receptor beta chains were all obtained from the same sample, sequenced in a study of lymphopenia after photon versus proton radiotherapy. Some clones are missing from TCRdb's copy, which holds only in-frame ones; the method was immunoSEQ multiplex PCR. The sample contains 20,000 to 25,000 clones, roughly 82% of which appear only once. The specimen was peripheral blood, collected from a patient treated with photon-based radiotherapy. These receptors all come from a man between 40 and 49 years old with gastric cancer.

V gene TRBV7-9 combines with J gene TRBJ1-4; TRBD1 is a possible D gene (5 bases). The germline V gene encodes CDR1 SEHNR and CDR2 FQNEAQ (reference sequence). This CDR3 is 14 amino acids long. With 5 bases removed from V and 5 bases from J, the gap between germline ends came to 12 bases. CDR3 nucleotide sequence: TGTGCCAGCAGCAAGGGAGCAGGGAATGAAAAACTGTTTTTT. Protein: CASSKGAGNEKLFF.

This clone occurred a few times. The CDR3 reads CASSSGQDGEKLFF. CDR3 nucleotide sequence: TGCGCCAGCAGCTCAGGACAGGATGGCGAAAAACTGTTTTTT. The genes are TRBV5-1 and TRBJ1-4, with 7 bases matching TRBD1. Germline V lookup: CDR1 SGHRS, CDR2 YFSETQ. This CDR3 is built from 14 residues. Trimming took 3 bases from V and 8 from J; bases not matched to a gene: 7.

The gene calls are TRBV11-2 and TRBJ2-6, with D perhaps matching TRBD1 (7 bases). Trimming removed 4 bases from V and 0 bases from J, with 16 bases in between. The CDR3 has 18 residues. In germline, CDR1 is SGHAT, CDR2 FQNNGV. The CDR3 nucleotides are TGTGCCAGCAGCTCCCGCCGGGGGACAGCCTCTGGGGCCAACGTCCTGACTTTC. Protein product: CASSSRRGTASGANVLTF.

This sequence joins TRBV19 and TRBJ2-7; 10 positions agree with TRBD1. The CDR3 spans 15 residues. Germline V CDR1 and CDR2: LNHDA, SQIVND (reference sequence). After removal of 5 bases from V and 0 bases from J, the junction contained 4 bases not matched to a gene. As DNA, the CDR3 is TGTGCCAGTAGTCCCCGGACAGGGGGCTCCTACGAGCAGTACTTC. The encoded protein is CASSPRTGGSYEQYF. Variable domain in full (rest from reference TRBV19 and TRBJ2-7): DGGITQSPKYLFRKEGQNVTLSCEQNLNHDAMYWYRQDPGQGLRLIYYSQIVNDFQKGDIAEGYSVSREKKESFPLTVTSAQKNPTAFYLCASSPRTGGSYEQYFGPGTRLTVT.

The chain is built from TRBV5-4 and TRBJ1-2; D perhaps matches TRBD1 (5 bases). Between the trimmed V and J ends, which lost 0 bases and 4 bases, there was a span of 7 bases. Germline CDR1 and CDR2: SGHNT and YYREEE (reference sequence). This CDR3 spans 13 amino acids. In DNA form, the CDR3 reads TGTGCCAGCAGCTTGGGGGGCGCCTATGGCTACACCTTC. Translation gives CASSLGGAYGYTF.

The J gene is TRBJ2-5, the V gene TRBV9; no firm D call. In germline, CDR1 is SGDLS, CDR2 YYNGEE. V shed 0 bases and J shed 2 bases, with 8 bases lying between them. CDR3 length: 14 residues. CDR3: CASSVGRSQETQYF. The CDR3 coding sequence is TGTGCCAGCAGCGTAGGACGATCGCAAGAGACCCAGTACTTC.

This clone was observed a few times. DNA for the CDR3: TGTGCCAGCAGCCTTCGACAGGGGGCCGATTCACCCCTCCACTTT. Translated, it gives CASSLRQGADSPLHF. The chain is built from TRBV4-2 and TRBJ1-6; TRBD1 aligns across 10 bases. V was clipped by 4 bases and J by 8 bases; unmatched bases: 5. The germline V gene has CDR1 LGHNA and CDR2 YNFKEQ. The CDR3 loop spans 15 amino acids.

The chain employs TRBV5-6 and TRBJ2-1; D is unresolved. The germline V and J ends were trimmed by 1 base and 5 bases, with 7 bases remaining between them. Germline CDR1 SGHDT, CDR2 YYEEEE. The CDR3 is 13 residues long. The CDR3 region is CASSLSLNNEQFF. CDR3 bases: TGTGCCAGCAGCTTGTCCCTAAACAATGAGCAGTTCTTC.

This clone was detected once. In DNA, the CDR3 is TGTGCCAGCAGCTTGGATGGGAGGAACACTGAAGCTTTCTTT. It specifies CASSLDGRNTEAFF. This chain joins TRBV5-6 and TRBJ1-1; D not certain. Trimming removed 0 bases from V and 1 base from J, with 7 bases in between. The germline V gene has CDR1 SGHDT and CDR2 YYEEEE. The CDR3 is made up of 14 amino acids.

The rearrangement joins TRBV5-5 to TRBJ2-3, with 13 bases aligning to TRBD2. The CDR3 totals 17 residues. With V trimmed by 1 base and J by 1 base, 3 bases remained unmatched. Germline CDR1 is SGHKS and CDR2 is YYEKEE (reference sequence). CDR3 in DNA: TGTGCCAGCAGCTTGACTAGCGGGGGGGCCGGCACAGATACGCAGTATTTT. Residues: CASSLTSGGAGTDTQYF. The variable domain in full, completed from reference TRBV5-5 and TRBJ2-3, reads DAGVTQSPTHLIKTRGQQVTLRCSPISGHKSVSWYQQVLGQGPQFIFQYYEKEERGRGNFPDRFSARQFPNYSSELNVNALLLGDSALYLCASSLTSGGAGTDTQYFGPGTRLTVL.

The CDR3 reads CASSIQSGSGYTF. The CDR3 region has the DNA TGTGCCAGCAGTATACAGTCGGGGTCTGGCTACACCTTC. The chain has TRBV2 and TRBJ1-2; unclear D gene. This CDR3 region has 13 residues. V lost 5 bases and J 7 bases, leaving 14 bases between the germline ends. Germline CDR1 is SNHLY and CDR2 is FYNNEI.

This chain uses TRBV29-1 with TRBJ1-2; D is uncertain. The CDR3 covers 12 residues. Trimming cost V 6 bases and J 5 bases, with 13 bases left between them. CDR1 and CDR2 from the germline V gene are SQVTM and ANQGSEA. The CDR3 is CSVTLPSYGYTF. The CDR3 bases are TGCAGCGTGACACTCCCGTCTTATGGCTACACCTTC.

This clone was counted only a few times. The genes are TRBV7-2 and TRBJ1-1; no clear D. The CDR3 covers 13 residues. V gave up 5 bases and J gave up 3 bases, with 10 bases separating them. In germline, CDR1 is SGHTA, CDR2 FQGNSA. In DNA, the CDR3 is TGTGCCAGCAGCCCGCAGAGATACACTGAAGCTTTCTTT. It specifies CASSPQRYTEAFF.

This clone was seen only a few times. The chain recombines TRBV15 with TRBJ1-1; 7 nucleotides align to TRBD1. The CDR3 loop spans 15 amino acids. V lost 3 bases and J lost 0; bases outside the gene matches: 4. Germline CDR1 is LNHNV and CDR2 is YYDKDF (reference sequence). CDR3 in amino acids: CATSRDRSMNTEAFF. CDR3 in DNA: TGTGCCACCAGCAGGGACAGGTCCATGAACACTGAAGCTTTCTTT.

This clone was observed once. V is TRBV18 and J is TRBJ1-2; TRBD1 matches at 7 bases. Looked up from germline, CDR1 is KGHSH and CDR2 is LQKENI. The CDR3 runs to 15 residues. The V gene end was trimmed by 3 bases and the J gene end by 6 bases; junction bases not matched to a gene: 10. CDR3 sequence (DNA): TGTGCCAGCTCACCGTCGTCCAGGCAGGGGGATGGCTACACCTTC. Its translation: CASSPSSRQGDGYTF.

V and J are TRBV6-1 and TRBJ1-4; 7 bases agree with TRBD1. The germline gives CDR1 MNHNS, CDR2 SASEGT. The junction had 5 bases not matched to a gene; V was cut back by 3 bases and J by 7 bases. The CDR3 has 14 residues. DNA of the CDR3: TGTGCCAGCAGTGACAGGGGGAGGAGTGAAAAACTGTTTTTT. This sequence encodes CASSDRGRSEKLFF.

The CDR3 region is CASSLSNVYEQYF. The CDR3 DNA reads as TGTGCCAGCAGCTTGAGTAACGTCTACGAGCAGTACTTC. The chain uses TRBV5-5 and TRBJ2-7; no clear D. V lost 1 base, J lost 3 bases, and 8 bases lay in between. This CDR3 is built from 13 residues. Germline V CDR1 and CDR2: SGHKS, YYEKEE (reference sequence).